This T cell receptor beta chain was captured by sequencing in a study of T-cell reconstitution after alpha-beta-depleted transplantation in children. V lost 4 bases and J lost 7, with 10 bases in between. Germline V gene data show CDR1 as SQVTM and CDR2 as ANQGSEA. This CDR3 has 11 amino acids. A TCRbeta library incorporating unique molecular identifiers was prepared. One entry per CDR3 protein, called by TCRdb with MiXCR from the PCR reads. The sample includes some 530,000 distinct CDR3 sequences, roughly an eighth seen only once; the top ten take 4.5% to 6%. Sequenced material: PBMCs from the stem cell graft donor, taken from the stem cell graft. The source is a human donor who donated a stem cell graft to a child with combined immunodeficiency. The chain recombines TRBV29-1 with TRBJ2-5, with a possible D match to TRBD2 (6 bases). The CDR3 coding sequence is TGCAGCGTTGTGGGGCGGGGGACCCAGTACTTC. Its translation is CSVVGRGTQYF.